The 5 T cell receptor beta chains listed next were all sequenced from one sample in a study of blood T cell repertoires in COVID-19. Clones were sequenced by immunoSEQ multiplex PCR, and TCRdb holds only the in-frame ones, with some missing. The sample yields about 200,000 clones, approximately 90% seen once. Sequences were obtained from peripheral blood. Receptor source: a man in his 60s with COVID-19, enrolled during active disease.

The V gene is TRBV28, the J gene TRBJ2-1, with D possibly being TRBD1 (6 bases). The CDR3 runs 13 residues. Trimming left V 5 bases short and J 7 bases short, with 12 bases between. Germline values: CDR1 MDHEN, CDR2 SYDVKM. The CDR3 nucleotides are TGTGCCAGCAGTGGCGCAGGGGTGAATGAGCAGTTCTTC. Its translation: CASSGAGVNEQFF.

The V and J genes are TRBV11-1 and TRBJ2-7; D is possibly TRBD1 (5 bases). Deletions cut 5 bases from V and 2 bases from J, with 16 bases between. Per germline, CDR1 SGHAT and CDR2 FQDESV (reference sequence). The CDR3 contains 15 residues. The chain's CDR3 is CASSGAPGLAYEQYF. The DNA of the CDR3 is TGTGCCAGCAGCGGAGCCCCAGGGTTGGCCTACGAGCAGTACTTC. The whole variable domain, filled in from reference TRBV11-1 and TRBJ2-7, reads EAEVAQSPRYKITEKSQAVAFWCDPISGHATLYWYRQILGQGPELLVQFQDESVVDDSQLPKDRFSAERLKGVDSTLKIQPAELGDSAMYLCASSGAPGLAYEQYFGPGTRLTVT.

The genes are TRBV28 and TRBJ1-1, with D unclear. V was cut by 4 bases and J by 1 base, with 16 bases left in between. Germline V CDR1 and CDR2: MDHEN, SYDVKM. This CDR3 region has 16 residues. In DNA, the CDR3 is TGTGCCAGCAGTTCCAACCCACTGACTGCGAACACTGAAGCTTTCTTT. It encodes CASSSNPLTANTEAFF.

This chain links TRBV19 with TRBJ1-4, with unresolved D. V gave up 6 bases and J gave up 0 bases, with 8 bases separating them. In germline, CDR1 is LNHDA, CDR2 SQIVND (reference sequence). This CDR3 spans 14 amino acids. CDR3 in amino acids: CASRAGATNEKLFF. As DNA, the CDR3 is TGTGCCAGTAGGGCGGGTGCAACTAATGAAAAACTGTTTTTT. The variable domain in full, completed from reference TRBV19 and TRBJ1-4, reads DGGITQSPKYLFRKEGQNVTLSCEQNLNHDAMYWYRQDPGQGLRLIYYSQIVNDFQKGDIAEGYSVSREKKESFPLTVTSAQKNPTAFYLCASRAGATNEKLFFGSGTQLSVL.

The J gene is TRBJ1-1, the V gene TRBV7-2, with a tentative D call TRBD1 (5 bases). V lost 6 bases, J lost 1 base, and 9 bases lay in between. CDR1 and CDR2 (germline): SGHTA, FQGNSA. The length of the CDR3 is 13 residues. The CDR3 sequence: CASRQVGNTEAFF. In nucleotides, the CDR3 is TGTGCCAGCAGACAGGTCGGGAACACTGAAGCTTTCTTT.